The present entry profiles one T cell receptor (beta chain) with its context. Its cognate antigen is unknown. The record originates from a study of shared clonotypes between healthy human individuals. Study information: In total, the donors were two women and a few men aged 18 to 49.

Findings of the study overall: Only blood was sampled; tissue repertoires likely differ.

Loaded into unsorted PBMC replicate PCRs was approximately 300 ng DNA, approximately 30,000 T cell genomes. Ten immunoSEQ deep assay plates were used to sequence unsorted PBMC DNA. The method was immunoSEQ multiplex PCR; TCRdb's version includes in-frame clones alone and lacks a portion of them. Of 490,000 or so clones in the sample, 79% were seen once. This clonotype was obtained from a woman between 35 and 50 years old in good health. Some clones in this sample may be carry-over from other donors' samples. Material for sequencing was PBMCs.

The CDR3 here is CASRPGSRGYGYTF. CDR3 DNA sequence: TGTGCCAGCAGACCGGGTTCTAGGGGGTATGGCTACACCTTC. The chain carries TRBV5-6 and TRBJ1-2; D may be TRBD1 (6 bases). This CDR3 has 14 amino acids. The V gene's germline CDR1 is SGHDT and CDR2 YYEEEE. The V gene lost 5 bases and the J gene lost 5 bases, with 16 bases spanning the gap.